This TCR beta chain was sequenced in a study of regulatory T cells in long-lasting Graves disease. Researchers made TCR beta libraries by using iRepertoire HTBI primers and running Arm-PCR on CDR3 regions. TCRdb itself ran the multiplex PCR reads through MiXCR, one entry per CDR3 protein. The repertoire holds roughly 450,000 distinct CDR3 sequences, about 20% seen once, with around 12% in the top ten. This clonotype was seen a few times. Its antigen is not known. A much bigger clone sits one base away, suggesting this may be a read error. Overall study results and limits: Peripheral blood was the sole material, not thyroid tissue. Clonotypes that were public and shared totalled about 2,500 in persistent patients versus 800 to 1,000 in new patients. Because few samples were included, accuracy may have been lower.

Sample time point: persistent/refractory GD, antithyroid drugs over 5 years with positive TRAb. From PBMCs, RNA was extracted and then used to make the TCR library. Each of the patients was recruited from an endocrinology department situated in Xi'an, China. The origin of this receptor is a female donor with Graves disease. This sample comprised peripheral blood mononuclear cells (PBMCs), obtained when the disease was refractory, from a patient treated with antithyroid drugs.

CDR3: CDTSRDDLLNYGYTF. The CDR3 DNA follows: TGTGACACCAGCAGAGATGACCTCCTTAACTATGGCTACACCTTC. V gene TRBV15 combines with J gene TRBJ1-2; D remains unclear. CDR1 is LNHNV and CDR2 is YYDKDF in the germline V gene (reference sequence). This CDR3 has 15 amino acids.